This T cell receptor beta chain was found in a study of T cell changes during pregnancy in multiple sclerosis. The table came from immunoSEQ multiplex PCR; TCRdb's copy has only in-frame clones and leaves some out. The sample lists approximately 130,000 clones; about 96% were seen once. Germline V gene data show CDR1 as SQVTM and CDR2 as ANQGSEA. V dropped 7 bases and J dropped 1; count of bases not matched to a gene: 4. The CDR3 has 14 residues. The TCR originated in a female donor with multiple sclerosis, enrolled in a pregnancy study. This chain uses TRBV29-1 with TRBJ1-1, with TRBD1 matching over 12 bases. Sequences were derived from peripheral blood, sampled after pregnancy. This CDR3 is CSAWDRGPNTEAFF. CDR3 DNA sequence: TGCAGCGCTTGGGACAGGGGGCCGAACACTGAAGCTTTCTTT.